A single T cell receptor beta chain is shown here with its context. The antigen is unknown. This sample is drawn from a study of shared clonotypes between healthy human individuals. Findings and limits, study-wide: Against clonotypes common to all four donors, non-shared ones had lower generation probabilities.

Produced via immunoSEQ multiplex PCR; TCRdb's table is partial and in-frame only. The sample shows 2.3 million or so clones, 90% to 95% of them seen only once. Germline loops: CDR1 SGHTA, CDR2 FQGTGA. With V trimmed by 5 bases and J by 2 bases, 6 bases remained unmatched. The CDR3 spans 15 residues. This receptor was taken from a man aged 18 to 29 in good health. Some clones in this sample may be carry-over from other donors' samples. The sequenced material came from naive CD4+ T cells from PBMCs. Subset in this sample: CD45RA+ positively selected. The chain has TRBV7-3 and TRBJ2-3, with 8 bases aligning to TRBD1. CDR3 protein: CASSARQGTTDTQYF. The CDR3 coding sequence is TGTGCCAGCAGCGCACGACAGGGGACCACAGATACGCAGTATTTT.